Listed here is a single TCR beta chain. This record comes from a study of blood T cell repertoires in COVID-19. Sequencing was performed with immunoSEQ multiplex PCR; in TCRdb, only in-frame clones are kept and a portion is missing. This table holds about 120,000 clones, about 89% found once. The V end was cut by 2 bases, the J end by 4 bases, with 12 bases between. This CDR3 contains 14 residues. The germline gives CDR1 SGHNT, CDR2 YYREEE (reference sequence). The sequenced sample was peripheral blood. The TCR was taken from a man in his fifties or sixties with COVID-19, enrolled during active disease. The chain joins TRBV5-4 to TRBJ1-2; possibly TRBD1 for D (6 bases). As DNA, the CDR3 is TGTGCCAGCAGCTTAACAGGGATTTCCTATGGCTACACCTTC. It specifies CASSLTGISYGYTF.